The clone carrying this T cell receptor beta chain was detected only once. Its target is unknown. The table came from immunoSEQ multiplex PCR; TCRdb's copy has only in-frame clones and leaves some out. Altogether approximately 25,000 clones are present, about four fifths being singletons, with the ten largest covering roughly 1.4%. Germline loops: CDR1 SGHRS, CDR2 YFSETQ. The CDR3 sequence is 18 residues long. With 2 bases removed from V and 4 bases from J, the gap between germline ends came to 19 bases. Prior to sequencing, the ViraFEST assay stimulated PBMC with viral peptide pools, which expanded the antigen-specific CD4+ T cells. Subsequent to a culture period of more than 9 days, CD4+ T cells were isolated. Two doses of BNT162b2 or mRNA-1273 vaccine were administered to participants. Cultures got half-medium changes with IL-2 on days 3 and 7. The entry originates in a study of vaccination effects on CD4 cells after COVID-19. As for the study in general: Post-vaccine draws lagged the second dose by a median of 72 days. Study-level findings and limits: Marked clonal contraction was seen in infection- and vaccine-induced clones late after vaccination.

This sample comprised CD4+ T cells from PBMCs cultured with HCoV-NL63 spike peptides, obtained after COVID-19 vaccination. The rearrangement uses TRBV5-1 and TRBJ2-6; TRBD2 might be the D (5 bases). The receptor's source is a human donor who received a COVID-19 vaccine. Some clones in this sample may be carry-over from other donors' samples. CDR3 nucleotide sequence: TGCGCCAGCAGCTTTCGTAACCCCGGGGTATCCGGGGCCAACGTCCTGACTTTC. This gives the protein CASSFRNPGVSGANVLTF.